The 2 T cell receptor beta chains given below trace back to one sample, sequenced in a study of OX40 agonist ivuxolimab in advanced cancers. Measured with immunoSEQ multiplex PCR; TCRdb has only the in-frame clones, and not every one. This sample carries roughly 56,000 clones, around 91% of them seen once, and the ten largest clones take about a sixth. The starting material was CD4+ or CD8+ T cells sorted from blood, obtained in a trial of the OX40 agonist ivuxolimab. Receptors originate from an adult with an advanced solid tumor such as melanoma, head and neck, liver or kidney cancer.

The CDR3 loop reads CASSQGVSYEQYF. The DNA of the CDR3 is TGTGCCAGCTCCCAGGGGGTTTCCTACGAGCAGTACTTC. V usage is TRBV27 and J usage is TRBJ2-7; TRBD1 matches at 7 bases. Trimming at V came to 8 bases and at J to 1 base, leaving 5 bases not matched to a gene. CDR1 MNHEY and CDR2 SMNVEV come from the germline V gene (reference sequence). CDR3 length equals 13 residues.

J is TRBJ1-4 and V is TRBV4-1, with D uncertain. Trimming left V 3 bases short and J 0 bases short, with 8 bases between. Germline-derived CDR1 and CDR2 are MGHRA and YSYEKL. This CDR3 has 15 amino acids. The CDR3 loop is CASSHSASTNEKLFF. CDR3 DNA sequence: TGCGCCAGCAGCCATTCAGCCTCAACTAATGAAAAACTGTTTTTT.